The TCR beta chain under discussion was sequenced for a study of cytomegalovirus exposure and HLA in healthy donors. Study-wide points: A later analysis showed that HLA-associated TCR beta chains had undergone more clonal expansion than equally common others. The authors judged a highly shared variant cluster likely a sequencing artifact. Follow-up analysis found HLA locus-dependent TCR association rates, highest for DRB1 and lowest for HLA-C. Versus the roughly 700-donor mean, an Asian-associated ancestry cluster reportedly showed fewer N-insertions in a later analysis.

There are 14 residues in the CDR3. Losses at the gene ends were 8 bases for V and 3 bases for J; bases not matched to a gene: 7. Germline loops: CDR1 MNHEY, CDR2 SMNVEV (reference sequence). The PCR was carried out with 60 Vbeta primers and 13 Jbeta primers. Profiling relied on immunoSEQ multiplex PCR, and the TCRdb table lists in-frame clones only, not all of them. The data contain 100,000 to 150,000 clones, over 75% of them singletons. Points on this clone: Antigen specificity is unknown.

The clonotype originates from a woman in her 40s in good health and CMV-seropositive. The material sequenced was PBMCs. The J gene is TRBJ2-7, the V gene TRBV27, with TRBD2 identical over 10 bases. This CDR3 reads CASAGLAAIYEQYF. Written as DNA, the CDR3 is TGTGCCAGCGCCGGACTAGCGGCGATCTACGAGCAGTACTTC.